These 20 T cell receptor beta chains were all obtained from the same sample, sequenced in a study of T cell repertoires in cytomegalovirus infection. These receptors' targets are unknown. TCRdb re-called the reads with MiXCR, one entry per CDR3 protein. The table records roughly 90,000 distinct CDR3 sequences, about 29% of them present only once. The material sequenced was CD8+ T cells from cultured PBMCs, taken from culture after CMV antigen stimulation. The origin of the receptors is a human donor in good health (CMV status not recorded). Some clones in this sample may be carry-over from other donors' samples.

This clonotype was counted only a few times. The genes are TRBV4-1 and TRBJ2-2; tentative D call: TRBD1 (5 bases). The CDR3 loop spans 18 amino acids. Deletions cut 2 bases from V and 1 base from J, with 17 bases between. The germline V gene encodes CDR1 MGHRA and CDR2 YSYEKL. DNA of the CDR3: TGCGCCAGCAGCCAAATTTGGACACCGCCCAAGAACACCGGGGAGCTGTTTTTT. It specifies CASSQIWTPPKNTGELFF.

The chain recombines TRBV19 with TRBJ1-5; a possible D gene is TRBD1 (6 bases). Trimming stripped 9 bases from V and 6 bases from J, with 15 bases between. CDR3 size: 13 residues. Germline values: CDR1 LNHDA, CDR2 SQIVND (reference sequence). CDR3 bases: TGTGCCAGCCAAACAGGGTTCGGTCAGCCCCAGCATTTT. Translated, it gives CASQTGFGQPQHF.

The gene calls are TRBV5-6 and TRBJ1-2; a weak D match, TRBD1 (6 bases). CDR1 and CDR2 from the germline V gene are SGHDT and YYEEEE. The CDR3 spans 13 residues. Trimming removed 2 bases at V and 6 bases at J, with 11 bases between. The CDR3 reads CASSFGGGDGYTF. DNA of the CDR3: TGTGCCAGCAGCTTCGGTGGGGGCGATGGCTACACCTTC.

This chain joins TRBV7-9 and TRBJ2-3, with 8 positions matching TRBD2. Germline CDR1 is SEHNR and CDR2 is FQNEAQ (reference sequence). The CDR3 extends over 14 amino acids. V shed 6 bases, J shed 4 bases, and the junction held 6 bases outside the gene matches. The CDR3 region has the DNA TGTGCCAGCAGATTCGGGGGGGCCTCAGATACGCAGTATTTT. Translating it yields CASRFGGASDTQYF.

This clonotype was observed at least ten times. This sequence joins TRBV7-9 and TRBJ1-1, with TRBD1 matching 8 bases. Germline CDR1 reads SEHNR; CDR2 reads FQNEAQ (reference sequence). The CDR3 covers 16 residues. J gave up 6 bases and V 7 bases, and 16 bases lay outside the gene matches. CDR3 amino acids: CASNDGWTGMEPEAFF. CDR3 DNA: TGTGCCAGCAATGACGGGTGGACAGGGATGGAACCTGAAGCTTTCTTT.

This clonotype was picked up many times. The rearrangement links TRBV7-2 to TRBJ2-7, with 9 bases matching TRBD1. The germline V gene has CDR1 SGHTA and CDR2 FQGNSA. V shed 5 bases, J shed 4 bases, and the junction held 3 bases outside the gene matches. The CDR3 is 13 residues long. The DNA for the CDR3 is TGTGCCAGCAGCCCGGACAGGGGTTACGAGCAGTACGTC. This gives the protein CASSPDRGYEQYV.

This chain joins TRBV2 and TRBJ1-2; D is unclear. Trimming cost V 0 bases and J 4 bases, with 15 bases left between them. This CDR3 is built from 16 residues. Germline V gene sequence: CDR1 SNHLY, CDR2 FYNNEI. Written as DNA, the CDR3 is TGTGCCAGCAGTGAAGCGCTTCACGGCGCAGTCTATGGCTACACCTTC. Translation gives CASSEALHGAVYGYTF.

The rearrangement joins TRBV12-3 or TRBV12-4 to TRBJ2-2, with D possibly matching TRBD2 (6 bases). Trimming removed 4 bases from V and 3 bases from J, with 9 bases in between. CDR3 length: 14 residues. DNA of the CDR3: TGTGCCAGCAGTTGGGGGGTTTACACCGGGGAGCTGTTTTTT. It yields the protein CASSWGVYTGELFF.

This clonotype showed up just a few times. This sequence joins TRBV7-6 and TRBJ1-1; 8 bases agree with TRBD1. Germline loops: CDR1 SGHVS, CDR2 FNYEAQ. This CDR3 is 16 amino acids long. Germline trimming cut 2 bases from V and 1 base from J; bases unmatched to any gene: 6. CDR3 in DNA: TGTGCCAGCAGCTTACTGCCCGGACAGGGGAACACTGAAGCTTTCTTT. It yields the protein CASSLLPGQGNTEAFF.

Notes on this clonotype: One end of the junction is discordant with germline, which a read error may explain. The chain is built from TRBV6-5 and TRBJ1-3; D not certain. This CDR3 region has 15 residues. Germline V gene lookup returns CDR1 MNHEY and CDR2 SVGAGI. The CDR3, as DNA: TGTGCCAGCAGTTACCCGATCTACTCTGGAAAAACCATATATTTT. Protein: CASSYPIYSGKTIYF.

This clonotype was observed a few times. The CDR3 protein is CASSQDLLREYNEQFF. As DNA, the CDR3 is TGTGCCAGCAGCCAAGATCTTCTGCGAGAATACAATGAGCAGTTCTTC. The chain uses TRBV3-1 and TRBJ2-1; D gene ambiguous. Trimming stripped 0 bases from V and 4 bases from J, with 13 bases between. The germline V gene encodes CDR1 LGHDT and CDR2 YNNKEL (reference sequence). This CDR3 spans 16 amino acids.

The chain links TRBV14 to TRBJ1-1; D is ambiguous. Between the trimmed V and J ends, which lost 0 bases and 3 bases, there was a span of 8 bases. Germline values: CDR1 SGHDN, CDR2 FVKESK. This CDR3 has 14 residues. CDR3 in amino acids: CASSQEIGYTEAFF. The CDR3, as DNA: TGTGCCAGCAGCCAAGAAATTGGGTACACTGAAGCTTTCTTT.

This clonotype was counted ten times or more. The genes are TRBV4-1 and TRBJ1-2; TRBD1 matches 8 bases. Germline CDR1 and CDR2: MGHRA and YSYEKL. The CDR3 sequence is 15 residues long. The ends lost 2 bases at V and 6 bases at J; junction bases unmatched: 8. This CDR3 is CASSQWTGLQDGYTF. The CDR3 nucleotides are TGCGCCAGCAGCCAATGGACAGGGCTACAAGATGGCTACACCTTC.

This chain joins TRBV20-1 and TRBJ1-2, with D unclear. V was trimmed by 3 bases and J by 2 bases, leaving 7 bases between them. The germline CDR1 and CDR2 sequences are DFQATT and SNEGSKA (reference sequence). This CDR3 has 12 residues. In DNA, the CDR3 is TGCAGTGCTAGTACGGGGAACTATGGCTACACCTTC. Protein sequence: CSASTGNYGYTF.

This clonotype was seen repeatedly, ten times or more. V and J are TRBV5-1 and TRBJ1-2; the match to TRBD1 covers 11 bases. This CDR3 has 15 residues. V shed 4 bases and J 4 bases; nucleotides not matched to a gene: 6. Per the germline V gene, CDR1 is SGHRS and CDR2 is YFSETQ. For the CDR3, the DNA is TGCGCCAGCAGCGTCGGACAGGGGGCAGGCTATGGCTACACCTTC. This codes for CASSVGQGAGYGYTF.

This clonotype was counted a few times. V is TRBV7-9 and J is TRBJ1-2, with D hard to call. This CDR3 contains 14 residues. Trimming left V 7 bases short and J 4 bases short, with 16 bases between. CDR1 is SEHNR and CDR2 is FQNEAQ in the germline V gene (reference sequence). Here the CDR3 DNA reads TGTGCCAGCACCGGTGTAGCAGACCCCTATGGCTACACCTTC. Translated, it gives CASTGVADPYGYTF.

This clonotype was seen a few times. CDR3 DNA: TGTGCCAGCAGCTTTGCAATCGGCACTGAAGCTTTCTTT. Encoded protein: CASSFAIGTEAFF. This sequence joins TRBV5-4 and TRBJ1-1, with unresolved D. Per the germline V gene, CDR1 is SGHNT and CDR2 is YYREEE (reference sequence). Trimming stripped 2 bases from V and 4 bases from J, with 9 bases between. The CDR3 runs to 13 residues. Together with reference TRBV5-4 and TRBJ1-1, the CDR3 gives the full variable domain: ETGVTQSPTHLIKTRGQQVTLRCSSQSGHNTVSWYQQALGQGPQFIFQYYREEENGRGNFPPRFSGLQFPNYSSELNVNALELDDSALYLCASSFAIGTEAFFGQGTRLTVV.

This clonotype came up many times. This chain connects TRBV11-1 to TRBJ1-1; D perhaps matches TRBD1 (6 bases). V dropped 5 bases and J dropped 4 bases, with 17 bases sitting between them. Looked up from germline, CDR1 is SGHAT and CDR2 is FQDESV (reference sequence). This CDR3 is built from 15 residues. This CDR3 is CASSPPTGSGTEAFF. The CDR3 region has the DNA TGTGCCAGCAGCCCCCCCACAGGGAGTGGCACTGAAGCTTTCTTT. The whole variable domain, remainder taken from reference TRBV11-1 and TRBJ1-1, is EAEVAQSPRYKITEKSQAVAFWCDPISGHATLYWYRQILGQGPELLVQFQDESVVDDSQLPKDRFSAERLKGVDSTLKIQPAELGDSAMYLCASSPPTGSGTEAFFGQGTRLTVV.

The V gene is TRBV5-4, the J gene TRBJ2-2; 15 positions match TRBD2. Germline loops: CDR1 SGHNT, CDR2 YYREEE (reference sequence). The CDR3 runs to 16 residues. The V segment lost 4 bases and the J segment 6 bases; nucleotides outside the gene matches: 4. CDR3 in amino acids: CASSTGTSGGSGELFF. In nucleotides, the CDR3 is TGTGCCAGCAGCACGGGGACTAGCGGGGGGTCCGGGGAGCTGTTTTTT.

In its sample, this clonotype was seen once. A much larger clone lies one base from this, so it may be a read error. This chain joins TRBV7-2 and TRBJ1-1, with a tentative D call TRBD1 (5 bases). CDR1 is SGHTA, CDR2 FQGNSA, per germline. This CDR3 spans 12 amino acids. CDR3: CDSKSGTVEAFF. CDR3 sequence (DNA): TGTGACAGCAAGTCCGGGACGGTAGAAGCTTTCTTT.